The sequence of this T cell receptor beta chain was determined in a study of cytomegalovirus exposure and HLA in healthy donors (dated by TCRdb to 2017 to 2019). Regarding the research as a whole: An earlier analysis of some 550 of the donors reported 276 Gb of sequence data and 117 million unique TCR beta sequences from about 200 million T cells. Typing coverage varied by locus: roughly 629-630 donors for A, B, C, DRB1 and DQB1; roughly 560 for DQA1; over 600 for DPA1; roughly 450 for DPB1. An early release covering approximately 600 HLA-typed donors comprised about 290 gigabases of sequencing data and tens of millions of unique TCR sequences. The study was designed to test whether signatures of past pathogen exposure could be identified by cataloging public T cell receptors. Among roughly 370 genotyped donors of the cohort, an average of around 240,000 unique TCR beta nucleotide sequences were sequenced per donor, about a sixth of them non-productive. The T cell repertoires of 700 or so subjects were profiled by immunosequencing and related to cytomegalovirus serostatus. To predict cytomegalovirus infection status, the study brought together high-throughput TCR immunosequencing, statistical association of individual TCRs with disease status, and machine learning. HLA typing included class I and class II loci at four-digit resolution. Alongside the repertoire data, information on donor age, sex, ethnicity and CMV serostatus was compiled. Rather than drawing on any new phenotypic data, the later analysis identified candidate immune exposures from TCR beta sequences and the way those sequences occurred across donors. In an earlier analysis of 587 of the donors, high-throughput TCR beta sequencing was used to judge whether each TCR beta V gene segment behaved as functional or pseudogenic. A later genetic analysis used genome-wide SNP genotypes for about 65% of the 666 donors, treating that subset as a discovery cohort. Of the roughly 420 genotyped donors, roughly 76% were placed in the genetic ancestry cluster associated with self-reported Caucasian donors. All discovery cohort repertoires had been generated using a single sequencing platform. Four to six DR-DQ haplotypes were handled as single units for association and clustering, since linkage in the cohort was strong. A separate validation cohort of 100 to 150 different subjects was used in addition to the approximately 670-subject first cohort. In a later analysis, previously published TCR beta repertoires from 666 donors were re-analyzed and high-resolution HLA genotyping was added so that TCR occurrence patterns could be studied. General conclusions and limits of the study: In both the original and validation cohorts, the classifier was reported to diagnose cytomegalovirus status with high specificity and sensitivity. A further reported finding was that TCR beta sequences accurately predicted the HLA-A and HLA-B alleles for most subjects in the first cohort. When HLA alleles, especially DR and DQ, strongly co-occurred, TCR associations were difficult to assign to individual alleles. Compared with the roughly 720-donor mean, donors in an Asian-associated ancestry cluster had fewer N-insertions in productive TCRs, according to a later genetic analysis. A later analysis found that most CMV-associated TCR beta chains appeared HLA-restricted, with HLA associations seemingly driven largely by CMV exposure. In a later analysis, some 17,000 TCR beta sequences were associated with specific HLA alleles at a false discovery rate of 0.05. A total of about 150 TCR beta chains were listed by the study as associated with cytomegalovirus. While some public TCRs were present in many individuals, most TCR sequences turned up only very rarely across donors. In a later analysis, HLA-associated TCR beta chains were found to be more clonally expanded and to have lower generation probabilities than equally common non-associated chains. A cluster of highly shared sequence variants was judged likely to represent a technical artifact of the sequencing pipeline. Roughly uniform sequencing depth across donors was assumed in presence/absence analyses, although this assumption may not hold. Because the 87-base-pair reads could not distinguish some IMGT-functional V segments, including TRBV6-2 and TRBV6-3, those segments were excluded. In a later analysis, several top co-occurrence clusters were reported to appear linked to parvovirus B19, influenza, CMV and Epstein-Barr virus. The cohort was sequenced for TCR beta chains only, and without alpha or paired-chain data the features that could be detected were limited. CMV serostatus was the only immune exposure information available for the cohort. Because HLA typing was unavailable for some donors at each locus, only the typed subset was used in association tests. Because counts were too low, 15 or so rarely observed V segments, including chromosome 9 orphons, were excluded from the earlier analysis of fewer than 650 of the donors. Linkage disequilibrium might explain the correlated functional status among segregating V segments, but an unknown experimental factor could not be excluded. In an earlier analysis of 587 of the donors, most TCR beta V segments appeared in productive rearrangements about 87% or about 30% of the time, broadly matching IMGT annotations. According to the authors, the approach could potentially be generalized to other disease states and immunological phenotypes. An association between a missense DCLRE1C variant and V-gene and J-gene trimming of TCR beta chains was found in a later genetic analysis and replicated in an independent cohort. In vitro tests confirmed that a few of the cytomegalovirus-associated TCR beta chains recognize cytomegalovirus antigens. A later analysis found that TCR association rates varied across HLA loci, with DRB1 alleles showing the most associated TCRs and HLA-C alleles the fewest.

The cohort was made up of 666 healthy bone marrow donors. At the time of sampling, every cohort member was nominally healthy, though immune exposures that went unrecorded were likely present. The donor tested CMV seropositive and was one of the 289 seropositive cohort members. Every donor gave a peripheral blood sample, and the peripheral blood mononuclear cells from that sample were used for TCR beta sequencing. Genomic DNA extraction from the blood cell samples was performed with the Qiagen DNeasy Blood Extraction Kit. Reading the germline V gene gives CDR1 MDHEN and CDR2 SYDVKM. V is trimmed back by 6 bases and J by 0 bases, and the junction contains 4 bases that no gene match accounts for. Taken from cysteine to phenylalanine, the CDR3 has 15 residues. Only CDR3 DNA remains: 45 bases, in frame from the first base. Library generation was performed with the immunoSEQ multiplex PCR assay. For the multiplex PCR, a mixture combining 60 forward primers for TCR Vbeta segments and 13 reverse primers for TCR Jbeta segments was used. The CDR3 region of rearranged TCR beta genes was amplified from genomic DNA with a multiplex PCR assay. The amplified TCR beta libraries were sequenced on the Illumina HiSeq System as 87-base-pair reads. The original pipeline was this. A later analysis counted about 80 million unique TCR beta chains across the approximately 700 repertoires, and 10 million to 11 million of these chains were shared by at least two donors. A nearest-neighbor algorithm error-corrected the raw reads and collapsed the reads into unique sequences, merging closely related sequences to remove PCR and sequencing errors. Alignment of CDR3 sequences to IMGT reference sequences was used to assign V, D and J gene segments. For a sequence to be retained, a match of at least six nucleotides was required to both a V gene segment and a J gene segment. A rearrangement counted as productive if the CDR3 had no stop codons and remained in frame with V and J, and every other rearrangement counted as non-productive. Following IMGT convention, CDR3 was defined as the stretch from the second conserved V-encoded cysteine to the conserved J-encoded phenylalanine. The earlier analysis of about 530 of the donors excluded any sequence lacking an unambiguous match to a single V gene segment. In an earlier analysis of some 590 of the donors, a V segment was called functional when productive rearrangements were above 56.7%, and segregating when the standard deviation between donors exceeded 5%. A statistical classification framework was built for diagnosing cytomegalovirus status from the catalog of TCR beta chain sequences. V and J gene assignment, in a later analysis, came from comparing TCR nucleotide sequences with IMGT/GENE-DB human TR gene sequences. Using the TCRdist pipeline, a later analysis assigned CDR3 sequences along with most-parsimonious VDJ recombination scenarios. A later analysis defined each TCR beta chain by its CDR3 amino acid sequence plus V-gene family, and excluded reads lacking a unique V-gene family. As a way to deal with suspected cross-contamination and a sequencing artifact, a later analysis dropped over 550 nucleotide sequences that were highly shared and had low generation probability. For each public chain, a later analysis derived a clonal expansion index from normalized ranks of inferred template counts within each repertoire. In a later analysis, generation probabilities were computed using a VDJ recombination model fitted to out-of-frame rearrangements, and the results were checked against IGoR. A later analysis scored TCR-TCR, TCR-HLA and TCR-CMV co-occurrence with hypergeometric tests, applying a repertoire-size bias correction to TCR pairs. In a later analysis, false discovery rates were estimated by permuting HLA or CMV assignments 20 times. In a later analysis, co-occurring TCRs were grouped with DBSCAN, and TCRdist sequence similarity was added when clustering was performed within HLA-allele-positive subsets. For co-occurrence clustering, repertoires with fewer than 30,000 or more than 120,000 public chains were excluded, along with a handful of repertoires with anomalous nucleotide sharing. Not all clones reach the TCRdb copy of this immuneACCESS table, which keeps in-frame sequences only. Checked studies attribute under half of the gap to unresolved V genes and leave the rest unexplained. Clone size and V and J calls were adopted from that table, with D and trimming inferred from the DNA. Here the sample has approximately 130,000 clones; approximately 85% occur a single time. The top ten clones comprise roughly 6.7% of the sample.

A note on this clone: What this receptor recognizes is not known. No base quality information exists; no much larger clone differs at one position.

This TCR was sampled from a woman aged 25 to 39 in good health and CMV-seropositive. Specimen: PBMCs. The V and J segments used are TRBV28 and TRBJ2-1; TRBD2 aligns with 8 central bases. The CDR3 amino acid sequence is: CASRPGGSSYNEQFF. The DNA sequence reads TGTGCCAGCAGACCGGGGGGGAGCTCCTACAATGAGCAGTTCTTC.